This T cell receptor beta chain was retrieved from a study of blood T cell repertoires in COVID-19. Assay: immunoSEQ multiplex PCR; the TCRdb copy retains only in-frame clones and omits some. The sample consists of roughly 380,000 clones, about 88% of them appearing once. CDR1 is SNHLY, CDR2 FYNNEI, per germline. V dropped 6 bases and J dropped 2; count of bases not matched to a gene: 8. This CDR3 region has 15 residues. The chain couples TRBV2 to TRBJ2-3, with 7 positions matching TRBD2. The receptor comes from a woman between 40 and 50 years old with COVID-19, enrolled during active disease. Source material: peripheral blood. DNA for the CDR3: TGTGCCAGCAGCGAAAGGCGGGGGAACACAGATACGCAGTATTTT. This codes for CASSERRGNTDTQYF.